This TCR beta chain derives from a study of blood T cell repertoires in COVID-19. Study background: Italy, Spain and the United States were the sources of the convalescent and acute COVID-19 samples. In each case, the material was cDNA or gDNA derived from T cells, B-cell-depleted T cells, or PBMCs.

Measured with immunoSEQ multiplex PCR; TCRdb has only the in-frame clones, and not every one. Among 200,000 to 250,000 clones listed, more than 85% were seen once. The clonotype originates from an older woman with active or convalescent COVID-19. Sequenced input: peripheral blood.

DNA for the CDR3: TGCGCCAGCAGCCAAGATAACAGGATGAACACCGGGGAGCTGTTTTTT. As protein: CASSQDNRMNTGELFF. The genes are TRBV4-3 and TRBJ2-2, with a weak D call TRBD1 (5 bases). The V and J ends lost 0 bases and 1 base respectively, with 9 bases between them. The germline V gene has CDR1 LGHNA and CDR2 YSLEER. The CDR3 totals 16 residues.